The 27 T cell receptor beta chains listed next were all sequenced from one sample in a study of control samples from healthy donors and cancer patients. Data came from immunoSEQ multiplex PCR; TCRdb stores just in-frame clones and leaves some out. Here the sample spans just under 75,000 clones, over 75% being singletons. The sample comprised blood. The receptors originated from a woman between 50 and 59 years old in good health.

This clone was seen a single time. The gene calls are TRBV5-1 and TRBJ2-1; tentatively, D is TRBD2 (6 bases). The V and J ends lost 3 bases and 0 bases respectively, with 19 bases between them. The CDR3 covers 18 residues. Germline V lookup: CDR1 SGHRS, CDR2 YFSETQ. For the CDR3, the DNA is TGCGCCAGCAGCTCTGAAATATCCGGGACTGGCTCCTACAATGAGCAGTTCTTC. Encoded protein: CASSSEISGTGSYNEQFF. Filled out from reference TRBV5-1 and TRBJ2-1, the complete variable domain reads KAGVTQTPRYLIKTRGQQVTLSCSPISGHRSVSWYQQTPGQGLQFLFEYFSETQRNKGNFPGRFSGRQFSNSRSEMNVSTLELGDSALYLCASSSEISGTGSYNEQFFGPGTRLTVL.

This chain links TRBV7-8 with TRBJ2-7; D unresolved. The CDR3 has 12 residues. In germline, CDR1 is SGHVS, CDR2 FQNEAQ. Trimming removed 0 bases from V and 2 bases from J, with 2 bases in between. CDR3 amino acids: CASSLAPYEQYF. CDR3 nucleotides: TGTGCCAGCAGCTTAGCGCCCTACGAGCAGTACTTC. The variable domain in full, with the rest retrieved from reference TRBV7-8 and TRBJ2-7, is GAGVSQSPRYKVAKRGQDVALRCDPISGHVSLFWYQQALGQGPEFLTYFQNEAQLDKSGLPSDRFFAERPEGSVSTLKIQRTQQEDSAVYLCASSLAPYEQYFGPGTRLTVT.

V and J are TRBV28 and TRBJ1-1; D gene unclear. The ends were cut back, 4 bases at V and 1 base at J, with 7 bases in the middle. Germline-derived CDR1 and CDR2 are MDHEN and SYDVKM. The CDR3 has 13 amino acids. The CDR3 spells CASSYHANTEAFF. The CDR3, as DNA: TGTGCCAGCAGTTATCACGCGAACACTGAAGCTTTCTTT.

The chain recombines TRBV28 with TRBJ1-5; the match to TRBD1 covers 7 bases. This CDR3 region has 15 residues. Germline V gives CDR1 MDHEN, CDR2 SYDVKM. V shed 5 bases, J shed 0 bases, and the junction held 4 bases outside the gene matches. CDR3 nucleotide sequence: TGTGCCAGCAGTCGGGACAGCAGTAGCAATCAGCCCCAGCATTTT. This translates into CASSRDSSSNQPQHF. Full variable domain (remainder filled in from reference TRBV28 and TRBJ1-5): DVKVTQSSRYLVKRTGEKVFLECVQDMDHENMFWYRQDPGLGLRLIYFSYDVKMKEKGDIPEGYSVSREKKERFSLILESASTNQTSMYLCASSRDSSSNQPQHFGDGTRLSIL.

The chain carries TRBV27 and TRBJ2-7; D might be TRBD1 or TRBD2, each matching 5 bases. The CDR3 has 16 amino acids. The ends were cut back, 4 bases at V and 5 bases at J, with 21 bases in the middle. Looked up from germline, CDR1 is MNHEY and CDR2 is SMNVEV (reference sequence). Here the CDR3 DNA reads TGTGCCAGCAGTTCACCTGGGGGACCCCTAGGACACGAGCAGTACTTC. Translated: CASSSPGGPLGHEQYF.

The V call is TRBV5-5, the J call TRBJ2-6; D perhaps matches TRBD1 (6 bases). Germline CDR1 is SGHKS and CDR2 is YYEKEE (reference sequence). The CDR3 is made up of 17 amino acids. The V end lost 2 bases, the J end lost 0 bases, and 12 bases lay between the germline ends. CDR3 sequence (DNA): TGTGCCAGCAGCTTCCGGGACACCACCTCTGGGGCCAACGTCCTGACTTTC. Its protein product is CASSFRDTTSGANVLTF.

The chain links TRBV6-5 to TRBJ2-4; D is unclear. The germline CDR1 and CDR2 sequences are MNHEY and SVGAGI. This CDR3 region has 14 residues. Trimming left V 7 bases short and J 0 bases short, with 10 bases between. The chain's CDR3 is CASTSVLAKNIQYF. For the CDR3, the DNA is TGTGCCAGCACCTCCGTCCTAGCCAAAAACATTCAGTACTTC.

The V and J genes are TRBV19 and TRBJ2-3, with 8 positions matching TRBD2. Germline assignment: CDR1 LNHDA and CDR2 SQIVND (reference sequence). After removal of 7 bases from V and 2 bases from J, the junction contained 8 bases not matched to a gene. The CDR3 runs to 15 residues. The CDR3 is CASNAPGGHTDTQYF. The CDR3 coding sequence is TGTGCCAGTAACGCCCCGGGGGGGCACACAGATACGCAGTATTTT.

The chain employs TRBV27 and TRBJ2-1; D not certain. Germline values: CDR1 MNHEY, CDR2 SMNVEV (reference sequence). This CDR3 has 14 amino acids. Trimming left V 3 bases short and J 2 bases short, with 8 bases between. The CDR3 DNA reads as TGTGCCAGCAGTTTGTCAGGTACCTACAATGAGCAGTTCTTC. Its protein product is CASSLSGTYNEQFF.

The rearrangement uses TRBV19 and TRBJ1-5; D unresolved. The V end lost 6 bases, the J end lost 6 bases, and 12 bases lay between the germline ends. The germline V gene encodes CDR1 LNHDA and CDR2 SQIVND (reference sequence). The CDR3 extends over 13 amino acids. CDR3 loop: CASRYGRRQPQHF. In DNA form, the CDR3 reads TGTGCCAGTAGGTACGGGAGGCGTCAGCCCCAGCATTTT.

The chain uses TRBV12-3 or TRBV12-4 and TRBJ2-1; D remains ambiguous. Trimming left V 3 bases short and J 9 bases short, with 9 bases between. The CDR3 length is 12 residues. CDR3: CASSLVRFEQFF. DNA of the CDR3: TGTGCCAGCAGTTTGGTCCGGTTTGAGCAGTTCTTC.

This rearrangement joins TRBV27 to TRBJ2-1, with D possibly matching TRBD2 (6 bases). Germline values: CDR1 MNHEY, CDR2 SMNVEV (reference sequence). CDR3 length equals 13 residues. With 6 bases removed from V and 4 bases from J, the gap between germline ends came to 10 bases. CDR3 residues: CASRSGRYNEQFF. The CDR3 DNA is TGTGCCAGCAGGAGCGGGCGGTACAATGAGCAGTTCTTC.

The rearrangement joins TRBV10-3 to TRBJ2-7; D call uncertain. Germline CDR1 and CDR2: ENHRY and SYGVKD. This CDR3 has 14 residues. V was shortened by 2 bases and J by 5 bases, with 13 bases between the two germline ends. As DNA, the CDR3 is TGTGCCATCAGTGAGAAGGGTGCTTTGGACGAGCAGTACTTC. This gives the protein CAISEKGALDEQYF.

This clone is termed medium-sized. V and J are TRBV7-9 and TRBJ2-7; 8 bases align to TRBD2. The CDR3 spans 14 residues. From germline, CDR1 is SEHNR and CDR2 FQNEAQ (reference sequence). V shed 6 bases and J 6 bases; nucleotides not matched to a gene: 10. DNA of the CDR3: TGTGCCAGCAGTGGGACTAGTTGGTTCTCCGAGCAGTACTTC. The encoded protein is CASSGTSWFSEQYF.

This chain joins TRBV12-3 or TRBV12-4 and TRBJ1-2, with 7 bases aligning to TRBD1. V lost 4 bases and J lost 4; bases outside the gene matches: 3. The CDR3 consists of 13 residues. The CDR3 nucleotides are TGTGCCAGCAGTTATACAGGGGCCTATGGCTACACCTTC. Translating gives CASSYTGAYGYTF.

The chain combines TRBV7-9 with TRBJ2-7; D is ambiguous. Trimming removed 5 bases at V and 0 bases at J, with 14 bases between. Germline V gene data show CDR1 as SEHNR and CDR2 as FQNEAQ (reference sequence). The CDR3 covers 15 residues. CDR3 in DNA: TGTGCCAGCAGCCCAGAAATGGGGAACTCCTACGAGCAGTACTTC. Encoded protein: CASSPEMGNSYEQYF.

CDR3 sequence (DNA): TGCGCCAGCAGGTGGTTTTCCGGCCAAGAGACCCAGTACTTC. This codes for CASRWFSGQETQYF. The chain combines TRBV5-1 with TRBJ2-5; D gene uncertain. Germline V gene lookup returns CDR1 SGHRS and CDR2 YFSETQ. The ends were cut back, 5 bases at V and 1 base at J, with 12 bases in the middle. The CDR3 runs 14 residues.

The rearrangement joins TRBV11-2 to TRBJ1-6, with a tentative D call TRBD1 (5 bases). V lost 5 bases and J lost 5, with 22 bases in between. Germline V gives CDR1 SGHAT, CDR2 FQNNGV. This CDR3 is 18 amino acids long. CDR3 DNA sequence: TGTGCCAGCAGCAAAAGGCCCCCCGACAGACCTCATAATTCACCCCTCCACTTT. Encoded protein: CASSKRPPDRPHNSPLHF.

V and J are TRBV11-2 and TRBJ1-4; D unresolved. This CDR3 is built from 12 residues. CDR1 SGHAT and CDR2 FQNNGV come from the germline V gene. V lost 2 bases to trimming and J lost 7 bases, with 5 bases between them. In nucleotides, the CDR3 is TGTGCCAGCAGCTTACCACGTGAAAAACTGTTTTTT. Translation: CASSLPREKLFF.

In DNA, the CDR3 is TGCGCCAGCAATGCCGCCAGCTCCTACAATGAGCAGTTCTTC. Translated: CASNAASSYNEQFF. The chain couples TRBV5-1 to TRBJ2-1; D is uncertain. Deletions cut 6 bases from V and 0 bases from J, with 10 bases between. This CDR3 region has 14 residues. The germline V gene has CDR1 SGHRS and CDR2 YFSETQ.

The rearrangement links TRBV19 to TRBJ1-2; no clear D. Germline CDR1 reads LNHDA; CDR2 reads SQIVND (reference sequence). The CDR3 runs to 15 residues. V dropped 6 bases and J dropped 0 bases, with 14 bases sitting between them. CDR3 bases: TGTGCCAGTAGCCCATTTACCGGGACTAACTATGGCTACACCTTC. Encoded protein: CASSPFTGTNYGYTF.

V and J are TRBV14 and TRBJ2-7, with D maybe TRBD2 (5 bases). Germline V gene data show CDR1 as SGHDN and CDR2 as FVKESK. This CDR3 is 15 amino acids long. The V and J ends lost 1 base and 5 bases respectively, with 15 bases between them. The CDR3 nucleotides are TGTGCCAGCAGCCAAGTCGCCGGGAAGCTAGACGAGCAGTACTTC. It codes for CASSQVAGKLDEQYF.

The genes are TRBV4-2 and TRBJ2-5, with D maybe TRBD1 (6 bases). V was clipped by 0 bases and J by 4 bases, with 15 bases between them. The CDR3 runs to 16 residues. Germline CDR1 reads LGHNA; CDR2 reads YNFKEQ. The CDR3 coding sequence is TGTGCCAGCAGCCAAGATCCTCAGGGGTCGGTAGAGACCCAGTACTTC. Translating gives CASSQDPQGSVETQYF.

The chain is built from TRBV30 and TRBJ1-6; TRBD1 aligns across 9 bases. This CDR3 is built from 13 residues. V shed 7 bases, J shed 6 bases, and the junction held 4 bases outside the gene matches. Germline loops: CDR1 GTSNPN, CDR2 SVGIG (reference sequence). The CDR3 DNA reads TGTGCCTCGGGGACAGGGCTTAATTCACCCCTCCACTTT. Amino acid sequence: CASGTGLNSPLHF.

The V and J genes are TRBV10-3 and TRBJ2-7, with a tentative D call TRBD1 (6 bases). The CDR3 has 13 residues. Germline loops: CDR1 ENHRY, CDR2 SYGVKD. Trimming took off 10 bases at V and 5 bases at J, with 18 bases between the two ends. The CDR3 sequence is CATRGDLINEQYF. The DNA for the CDR3 is TGTGCCACCAGGGGTGACCTCATCAACGAGCAGTACTTC.

V gene TRBV18 combines with J gene TRBJ2-3; unclear D gene. Looked up from germline, CDR1 is KGHSH and CDR2 is LQKENI. CDR3 length: 12 amino acids. V was pared by 1 base and J by 6 bases, with 5 bases between. The CDR3 DNA sequence: TGTGCCAGCTCACCACAGGCGGATACGCAGTATTTT. Protein sequence: CASSPQADTQYF.

This clone was seen a handful of times. The chain couples TRBV28 to TRBJ1-2, with 7 positions matching TRBD1. The CDR3 has 12 amino acids. CDR1 and CDR2 from the germline V gene are MDHEN and SYDVKM. Losses at the gene ends were 6 bases for V and 8 bases for J; bases not matched to a gene: 6. CDR3 in DNA: TGTGCCAGCAGCCGGGACAGACACGGCTACACCTTC. It codes for CASSRDRHGYTF.